Listed below are T cell receptor beta chains from one sample, sequenced in a study of T cell repertoires in cytomegalovirus infection. Their cognate antigens are unknown. TCRdb independently ran MiXCR on the reads; one entry per CDR3 protein. The sample has under 130,000 distinct CDR3 sequences; roughly two fifths are singletons. The input for sequencing was CD8+ T cells from cultured PBMCs, taken from culture after CMV antigen stimulation. The receptors were gathered from a human donor in good health (CMV status not recorded). Some clones in this sample may be carry-over from other donors' samples. CDR3s include the opening cysteine and the closing phenylalanine or tryptophan. The D gene is left open where the match is weak. Size values are once, few and many counts, or a class for expanded clones, and some rows have none.

D,J,V,size,CDR3,DNA
.,TRBJ2-3,TRBV7-6,few,CASSLELSGSTDTQYF,TGTGCCAGCAGCTTAGAATTGTCAGGGAGCACAGATACGCAGTATTTT
.,TRBJ2-1,TRBV4-1,few,CASSQDDNGLAEQFF,TGCGCCAGCAGCCAAGATGATAATGGGCTGGCTGAGCAGTTCTTC
.,TRBJ2-3,TRBV20-1,.,CSARDLERLDTDTQYF,TGCAGTGCTAGAGATCTCGAGCGCCTAGACACAGATACGCAGTATTTT
TRBD1,TRBJ2-7,TRBV7-2,.,CASRRNQGASYEQYF,TGTGCCAGCAGAAGAAATCAGGGGGCGTCCTACGAGCAGTACTTC
TRBD1,TRBJ2-1,TRBV28,.,CASSPFGGRDRVSKQFF,TGTGCCAGCAGTCCCTTCGGGGGCAGGGACAGGGTCAGTAAGCAGTTCTTC
TRBD2,TRBJ2-3,TRBV6-5,.,CASSSFGLVGADTQYF,TGTGCCAGCAGTTCCTTTGGACTAGTTGGCGCAGATACGCAGTATTTT
TRBD1,TRBJ2-1,TRBV27,.,CASSMTGNEQFF,TGTGCCAGCAGTATGACAGGGAATGAGCAGTTCTTC
.,TRBJ1-5,TRBV7-6,medium-sized,CASSLGSGNQPQHF,TGTGCCAGCAGCTTAGGGTCAGGGAATCAGCCCCAGCATTTT
.,TRBJ2-3,TRBV11-2,few,CASSLDYLGASSTDTQYF,TGTGCCAGCAGCTTAGATTATCTGGGAGCTTCTAGCACAGATACGCAGTATTTT
.,TRBJ2-7,TRBV5-5,.,CASSLAPADYEQYF,TGTGCCAGCAGCTTGGCCCCAGCGGATTACGAGCAGTACTTC
TRBD2,TRBJ2-3,TRBV10-3,.,CATAGEGSDTQYF,TGTGCCACCGCGGGGGAGGGATCAGATACGCAGTATTTT
.,TRBJ2-7,TRBV9,.,CASSAPHSYEQYF,TGTGCCAGCAGCGCCCCTCACTCCTACGAGCAGTACTTC
TRBD2,TRBJ2-1,TRBV28,many,CASSYSGGRSYNEQFF,TGTGCCAGCAGCTATAGCGGGGGAAGGTCCTACAATGAGCAGTTCTTC
TRBD1,TRBJ2-1,TRBV5-4,few,CASSRQGETYNEQFF,TGTGCCAGCAGCCGACAGGGAGAGACCTACAATGAGCAGTTCTTC
.,TRBJ1-1,TRBV28,.,CASSSVLNTEAFF,TGTGCCAGCAGTTCGGTGTTAAACACTGAAGCTTTCTTT
TRBD2,TRBJ2-3,TRBV2,.,CASSSRTSGGSDTQYF,TGTGCCAGCAGTTCTCGGACTAGCGGGGGTTCAGATACGCAGTATTTT
.,TRBJ1-1,TRBV5-5,.,CASSLAGLLTNTEAFF,TGTGCCAGCAGCTTGGCCGGGTTACTTACGAACACTGAAGCTTTCTTT
TRBD2,TRBJ2-3,TRBV11-2,.,CASSLDPGLAGGVKEYF,TGTGCCAGCAGCTTAGATCCGGGACTAGCGGGGGGTGTAAAGGAGTATTTT
TRBD2,TRBJ2-7,TRBV5-6,few,CASSFFAGVDEQYF,TGTGCCAGCAGCTTCTTCGCGGGGGTTGACGAGCAGTACTTC
.,TRBJ2-5,TRBV7-6,few,CASSLVQSSPETQYF,TGTGCCAGCAGCTTAGTTCAGTCTAGCCCGGAGACCCAGTACTTC
TRBD1,TRBJ2-4,TRBV6-5,.,CASSYFSDRGKNIQYF,TGTGCCAGCAGTTACTTCTCCGACAGGGGAAAAAACATTCAGTACTTC
.,TRBJ1-2,TRBV28,few,CASSFANNYGYTF,TGTGCCAGCAGTTTCGCGAATAACTATGGCTACACCTTC
.,TRBJ2-5,TRBV7-9,many,CASSSHGGLETQYF,TGTGCCAGCAGCTCCCATGGGGGGCTAGAGACCCAGTACTTC
.,TRBJ2-7,TRBV28,.,CASSLRGPARYEQYF,TGTGCCAGCAGTTTAAGGGGCCCTGCGAGGTACGAGCAGTACTTC
TRBD2,TRBJ2-6,TRBV2,.,CASRKTSGFGGANVLTF,TGTGCCAGCAGGAAGACTAGCGGTTTCGGGGGGGCCAACGTCCTGACTTTC
.,TRBJ1-2,TRBV7-2,.,CASSPGGVYGYTF,TGTGCCAGCAGCCCGGGGGGGGTCTATGGCTACACCTTC
TRBD2,TRBJ2-1,TRBV6-8,.,CASSYSLGLVGGNEQFF,TGTGCCAGCAGTTACTCGTTGGGACTAGTAGGAGGCAATGAGCAGTTCTTC
.,TRBJ1-1,TRBV4-2,.,CASSEARDTEAFF,TGTGCCAGCAGCGAAGCCAGGGACACTGAAGCTTTCTTT
.,TRBJ2-3,TRBV14,.,CASSPGTSTDTQYF,TGTGCCAGCAGCCCAGGGACGTCGACAGATACGCAGTATTTT
.,TRBJ1-2,TRBV27,.,CASSLRTEWGYGYTF,TGTGCCAGCAGTTTGCGGACAGAATGGGGCTATGGCTACACCTTC
TRBD1,TRBJ1-5,TRBV4-1,.,CASSQVTTGAQSEPQHF,TGCGCCAGCAGCCAAGTAACCACAGGGGCCCAGAGTGAGCCCCAGCATTTT
.,TRBJ2-7,TRBV4-1,.,CASSLSQLGYEQYF,TGCGCCAGCAGCCTCTCTCAATTGGGCTACGAGCAGTACTTC
.,TRBJ1-1,TRBV12-3/TRBV12-4,.,CASSLGQGGTEAFF,TGCGCCAGCAGCCTGGGTCAGGGCGGTACTGAAGCTTTCTTT
TRBD2,TRBJ2-7,TRBV27,few,CASSGGGGAAEQYF,TGTGCCAGCAGTGGGGGCGGGGGGGCCGCCGAGCAGTACTTC
.,TRBJ1-3,TRBV7-9,few,CASSPGHSSGNTIYF,TGTGCCAGCAGCCCCGGACATAGCTCTGGAAACACCATATATTTT
.,TRBJ2-2,TRBV5-1,.,CASSITRQDTGELFF,TGCGCCAGCAGCATAACTCGACAGGACACCGGGGAGCTGTTTTTT
.,TRBJ1-2,TRBV5-5,many,CASSLVGDPDGYTF,TGTGCCAGCAGCTTGGTGGGCGATCCTGATGGCTACACCTTC
.,TRBJ1-2,TRBV4-1,few,CASSQGPWISAYGYTF,TGCGCCAGCAGCCAAGGACCGTGGATTTCGGCGTATGGCTACACCTTC
TRBD1,TRBJ2-3,TRBV28,.,CASSFPGQGAGDTQYF,TGTGCCAGCAGTTTCCCCGGACAGGGGGCCGGGGATACGCAGTATTTT
.,TRBJ1-1,TRBV7-3,.,CASSFGPEGSEAFF,TGTGCCAGCAGCTTCGGACCAGAGGGCAGTGAAGCTTTCTTT
TRBD2,TRBJ2-7,TRBV4-1,.,CASSQGPSGGPYEQYF,TGCGCCAGCAGCCAAGGTCCTAGCGGGGGGCCGTACGAGCAGTACTTC
TRBD1,TRBJ1-4,TRBV10-3,few,CAISEGTGGRTNEKLFF,TGTGCCATCAGTGAAGGTACAGGGGGCCGAACTAATGAAAAACTGTTTTTT
TRBD2,TRBJ2-7,TRBV12-3/TRBV12-4,few,CASSQGLAGGASYEQYF,TGTGCCAGCAGCCAAGGACTAGCGGGGGGCGCCTCCTACGAGCAGTACTTC
.,TRBJ2-3,TRBV7-9,.,CASSSMLVDTQYF,TGTGCCAGCAGCTCAATGTTGGTAGATACGCAGTATTTT
.,TRBJ2-6,TRBV2,few,CASRDGANVLTF,TGTGCCAGCAGGGATGGGGCCAACGTCCTGACTTTC
TRBD2,TRBJ2-5,TRBV25-1,few,CASSEYTGGPWETQYF,TGTGCCAGCAGTGAATATACGGGGGGGCCCTGGGAGACCCAGTACTTC
.,TRBJ2-1,TRBV7-3,.,CASSPPATAEQFF,TGTGCCAGCAGCCCGCCGGCTACGGCTGAGCAGTTCTTC
.,TRBJ2-1,TRBV20-1,few,CSARDEAGPWNEQFF,TGCAGTGCTAGAGATGAGGCAGGTCCGTGGAATGAGCAGTTCTTC
TRBD2,TRBJ2-3,TRBV28,.,CASSSVSGELTDTQYF,TGTGCCAGCAGCTCCGTTAGCGGGGAGTTGACAGATACGCAGTATTTT
TRBD2,TRBJ2-7,TRBV5-1,.,CASSFTSGVSYEQYF,TGCGCCAGCAGCTTTACTAGCGGGGTCTCCTACGAGCAGTACTTC
.,TRBJ1-1,TRBV27,.,CASWKGLWNTEAFF,TGTGCCAGCTGGAAGGGACTTTGGAACACTGAAGCTTTCTTT
.,TRBJ2-7,TRBV28,.,CASSLGGQTGYEQYF,TGTGCCAGCAGTTTAGGGGGGCAAACCGGGTACGAGCAGTACTTC
.,TRBJ2-7,TRBV7-6,.,CASSPISPKSYEQYF,TGTGCCAGCAGCCCGATAAGCCCGAAATCCTACGAGCAGTACTTC
TRBD1,TRBJ1-6,TRBV7-6,.,CAIGRDRINSPLHF,TGTGCCATCGGGAGGGACAGAATAAATTCACCCCTCCACTTT
.,TRBJ2-1,TRBV19,many,CASSTGYNEQFF,TGTGCCAGTAGTACCGGCTACAATGAGCAGTTCTTC